This T cell receptor beta chain was retrieved from a study of human T cells and chemical hapten exposure. Turning to the study itself: Yields of TCR per sample differed, chiefly owing to small differences in pooled library volume.

The time point denotes: pre-sensitization, week 0. Treatment reported: therapeutic diphenylcyclopropenone sensitization with weekly scalp DPC. A few counts support this clonotype. As yet, its antigen is unknown. Notes on the study in general: The presence of alopecia in the donors means their immune response may differ from healthy people's.

Germline V gives CDR1 LNHNV, CDR2 YYDKDF (reference sequence). Trimming at V came to 3 bases and at J to 1 base, leaving 9 bases not matched to a gene. The CDR3 length is 18 residues. MiXCR, run by TCRdb on the RACE reads, gives a single entry per CDR3 protein. The profile covers over 300,000 distinct CDR3 sequences, with about 5.1% appearing a single time and approximately 2.4% taken by the ten largest. The clonotype comes from a woman aged 50 to 60 with alopecia areata. Some clones in this sample may be carry-over from other donors' samples. Material: whole blood, obtained in connection with sensitization to the hapten diphenylcyclopropenone (DPC). The rearrangement joins TRBV15 to TRBJ2-5; TRBD2 matches 12 bases. The CDR3 region has the DNA TGTGCCACCAGCAGGCTCTCGACTAGCGGGAGTGGCCAAGAGACCCAGTACTTC. It specifies CATSRLSTSGSGQETQYF.